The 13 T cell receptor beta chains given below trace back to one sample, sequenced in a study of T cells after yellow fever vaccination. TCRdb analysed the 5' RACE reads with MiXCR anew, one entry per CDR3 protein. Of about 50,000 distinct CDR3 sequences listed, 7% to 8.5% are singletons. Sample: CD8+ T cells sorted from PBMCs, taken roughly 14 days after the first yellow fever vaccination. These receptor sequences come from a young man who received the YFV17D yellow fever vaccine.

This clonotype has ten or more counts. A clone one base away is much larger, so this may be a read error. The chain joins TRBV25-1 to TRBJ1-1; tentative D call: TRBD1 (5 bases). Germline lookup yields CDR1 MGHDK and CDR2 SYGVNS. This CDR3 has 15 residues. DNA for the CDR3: TGTGCCAGCAGTGAAGGGACGTGGGCTCGAATTGAAGATTTCTTT. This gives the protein CASSEGTWARIEDFF. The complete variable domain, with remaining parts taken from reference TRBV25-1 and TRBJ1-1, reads EADIYQTPRYLVIGTGKKITLECSQTMGHDKMYWYQQDPGMELHLIHYSYGVNSTEKGDLSSESTVSRIRTEHFPLTLESARPSHTSQYLCASSEGTWARIEDFFGQGTRLTVV.

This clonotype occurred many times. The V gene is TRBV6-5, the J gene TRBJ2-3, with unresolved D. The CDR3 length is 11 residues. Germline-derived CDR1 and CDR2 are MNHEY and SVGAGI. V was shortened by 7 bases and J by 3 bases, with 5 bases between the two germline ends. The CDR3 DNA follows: TGTGCCAGCAAGACGACAGATACGCAGTATTTT. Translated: CASKTTDTQYF.

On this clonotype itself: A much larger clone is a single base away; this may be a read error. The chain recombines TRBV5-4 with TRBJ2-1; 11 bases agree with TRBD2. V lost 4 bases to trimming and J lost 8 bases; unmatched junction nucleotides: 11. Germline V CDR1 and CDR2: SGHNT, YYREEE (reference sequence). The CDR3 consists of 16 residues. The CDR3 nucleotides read TGTGCCAGCAGCCCTATATTAGCGGGGGGGCATGATGAGCAGTTCTTC. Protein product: CASSPILAGGHDEQFF. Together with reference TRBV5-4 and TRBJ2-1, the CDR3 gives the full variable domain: ETGVTQSPTHLIKTRGQQVTLRCSSQSGHNTVSWYQQALGQGPQFIFQYYREEENGRGNFPPRFSGLQFPNYSSELNVNALELDDSALYLCASSPILAGGHDEQFFGPGTRLTVL.

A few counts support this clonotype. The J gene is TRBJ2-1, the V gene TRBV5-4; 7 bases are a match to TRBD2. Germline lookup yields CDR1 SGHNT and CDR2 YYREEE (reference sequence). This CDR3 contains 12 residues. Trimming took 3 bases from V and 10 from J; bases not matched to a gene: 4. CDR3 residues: CASSWEGNEQFF. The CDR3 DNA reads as TGTGCCAGCAGCTGGGAGGGAAACGAGCAGTTCTTC.

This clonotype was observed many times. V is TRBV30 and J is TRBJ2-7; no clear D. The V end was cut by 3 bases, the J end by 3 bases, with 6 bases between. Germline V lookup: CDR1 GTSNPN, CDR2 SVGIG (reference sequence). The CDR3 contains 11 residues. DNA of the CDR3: TGTGCCTGGAGCCCCAGCTACGAGCAGTACTTC. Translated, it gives CAWSPSYEQYF.

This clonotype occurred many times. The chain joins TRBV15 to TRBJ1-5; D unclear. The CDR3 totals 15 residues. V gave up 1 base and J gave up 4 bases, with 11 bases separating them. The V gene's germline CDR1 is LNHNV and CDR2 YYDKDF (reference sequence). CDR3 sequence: CATSRVNAQNQPQHF. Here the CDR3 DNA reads TGTGCCACCAGCAGAGTAAACGCCCAGAATCAGCCCCAGCATTTT.

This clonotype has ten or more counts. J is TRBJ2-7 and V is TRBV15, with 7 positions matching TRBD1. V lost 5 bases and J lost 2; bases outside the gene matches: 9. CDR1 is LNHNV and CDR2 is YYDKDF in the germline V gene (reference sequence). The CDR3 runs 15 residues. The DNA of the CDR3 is TGTGCCACCAGCCTCGGACAGGTACAAACCTACGAGCAGTACTTC. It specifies CATSLGQVQTYEQYF.

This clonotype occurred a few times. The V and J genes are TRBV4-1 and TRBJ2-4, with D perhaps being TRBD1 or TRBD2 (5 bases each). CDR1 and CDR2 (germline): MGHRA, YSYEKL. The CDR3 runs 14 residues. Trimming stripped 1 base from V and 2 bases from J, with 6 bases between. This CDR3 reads CASSQGGPKNIQYF. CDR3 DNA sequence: TGCGCCAGCAGCCAAGGGGGACCCAAAAACATTCAGTACTTC.

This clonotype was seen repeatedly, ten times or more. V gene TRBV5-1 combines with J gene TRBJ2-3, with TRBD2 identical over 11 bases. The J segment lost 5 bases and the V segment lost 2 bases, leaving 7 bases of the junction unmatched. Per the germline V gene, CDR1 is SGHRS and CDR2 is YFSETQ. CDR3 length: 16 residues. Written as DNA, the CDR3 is TGCGCCAGCAGCTTCTATAGCGGGGGGGCTGGAGATACGCAGTATTTT. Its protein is CASSFYSGGAGDTQYF.

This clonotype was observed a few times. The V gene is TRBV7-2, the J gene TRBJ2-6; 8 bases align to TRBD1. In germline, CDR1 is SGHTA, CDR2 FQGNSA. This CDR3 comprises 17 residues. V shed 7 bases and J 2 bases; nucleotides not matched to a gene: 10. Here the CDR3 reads CASILPQGAPGANVLTF. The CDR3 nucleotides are TGTGCCAGCATCCTCCCCCAGGGGGCGCCTGGGGCCAACGTCCTGACTTTC.

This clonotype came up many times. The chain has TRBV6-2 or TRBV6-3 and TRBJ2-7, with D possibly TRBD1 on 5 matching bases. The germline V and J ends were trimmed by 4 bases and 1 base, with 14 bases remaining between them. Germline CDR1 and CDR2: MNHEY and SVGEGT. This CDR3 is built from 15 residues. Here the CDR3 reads CASSSTETVSYEQYF. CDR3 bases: TGTGCCAGCAGTTCAACGGAGACAGTATCCTACGAGCAGTACTTC.

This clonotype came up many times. CDR3 in amino acids: CASSQSTGRKGYEQYV. The CDR3 DNA sequence: TGCGCCAGCAGTCAATCAACCGGGAGGAAAGGCTACGAGCAGTACGTC. The J gene is TRBJ2-7, the V gene TRBV23-1, with 7 bases aligning to TRBD2. TRBV23-1 is sorted into the ORF group, with uncertain function. The CDR3 runs to 16 residues. Trimming cost V 0 bases and J 3 bases; bases outside gene matches: 8.

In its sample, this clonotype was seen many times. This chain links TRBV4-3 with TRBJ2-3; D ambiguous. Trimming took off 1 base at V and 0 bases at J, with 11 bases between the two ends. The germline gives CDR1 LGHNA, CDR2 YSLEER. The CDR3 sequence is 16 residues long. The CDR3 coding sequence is TGCGCCAGCAGCCAAGGCGGCGTTCTTAGCACAGATACGCAGTATTTT. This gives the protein CASSQGGVLSTDTQYF.